This T cell receptor beta chain appears in the sequencing data of a study of blood T cell repertoires in COVID-19. Study in general: The United States, Italy and Spain supplied acute and convalescent COVID-19 samples. PBMCs, B-cell-depleted T cells, or T cells provided the cDNA or gDNA that made up the material.

The CDR3 is 14 residues long. The germline V gene has CDR1 KGHSH and CDR2 LQKENI. Trimming left V 5 bases short and J 3 bases short, with 11 bases between. Original data processing: Estimated nucleated cell counts came from reference gene primer amplification. Sequencing was performed with immunoSEQ multiplex PCR; in TCRdb, only in-frame clones are kept and a portion is missing. V and J calls plus clone size are reproduced from that table; the DNA served to infer D and trimming. The sample includes hundreds of thousands of clones, around 85% of them seen just once. The chain uses TRBV18 and TRBJ2-1, with D perhaps TRBD1 (6 bases). The sample was peripheral blood. This clonotype was obtained from a woman older than 75 with acute or convalescent COVID-19. As DNA, the CDR3 is TGTGCCAGCTCATGGGGGCCGGGCTACAATGAGCAGTTCTTC. This translates into CASSWGPGYNEQFF.